Listed here are 16 T cell receptor beta chains from one sample, sequenced in a study of T cell responses to AZD1222 COVID-19 vaccine. Sequenced by immunoSEQ multiplex PCR; TCRdb stores in-frame clones only, minus some. The sample consists of about 160,000 clones, roughly 94% of them appearing once. The sequencing here drew on peripheral blood, taken on day 0 of MenACWY control vaccination. Source of these receptors: an adult in good health.

The rearrangement links TRBV7-6 to TRBJ2-1, with 12 bases matching TRBD2. The junction had 3 bases not matched to a gene; V was cut back by 1 base and J by 2 bases. The CDR3 runs 17 residues. Germline CDR1 reads SGHVS; CDR2 reads FNYEAQ. The CDR3 nucleotides read TGTGCCAGCAGCTTAGGTGGACTAGCGGGACCCTACAATGAGCAGTTCTTC. It specifies CASSLGGLAGPYNEQFF.

This clone came up once. The J gene is TRBJ1-6, the V gene TRBV12-3 or TRBV12-4; D remains unclear. V was shortened by 6 bases and J by 9 bases, with 12 bases between the two germline ends. The CDR3 length is 13 residues. CDR3 loop: CASRKPGVSPLHF. CDR3 bases: TGTGCCAGCAGGAAACCTGGTGTTTCACCCCTCCACTTT.

The chain uses TRBV7-2 and TRBJ1-1, with D uncertain. The ends were cut back, 2 bases at V and 6 bases at J, with 13 bases in the middle. Germline-derived CDR1 and CDR2 are SGHTA and FQGNSA. This CDR3 is 14 amino acids long. CDR3 sequence (DNA): TGTGCCAGCAGCTTAAAGGGAGGAGTCGCTGAAGCTTTCTTT. Translating gives CASSLKGGVAEAFF. Full variable domain (outside the CDR3, taken from reference TRBV7-2 and TRBJ1-1): GAGVSQSPSNKVTEKGKDVELRCDPISGHTALYWYRQSLGQGLEFLIYFQGNSAPDKSGLPSDRFSAERTGGSVSTLTIQRTQQEDSAVYLCASSLKGGVAEAFFGQGTRLTVV.

V is TRBV28 and J is TRBJ2-3, with 14 bases lining up with TRBD2. The ends lost 3 bases at V and 11 bases at J; junction bases unmatched: 16. The CDR3 extends over 18 amino acids. From germline, CDR1 is MDHEN and CDR2 SYDVKM. Here the CDR3 DNA reads TGTGCCAGCAGTTTTTCCCTCCTAGGACTAGCGGGAGGTTCTGGGCAGTATTTT. This translates into CASSFSLLGLAGGSGQYF.

This rearrangement joins TRBV27 to TRBJ2-1; TRBD2 matches at 8 bases. Unmatched junction bases numbered 9, after V lost 3 bases and J lost 8 bases. Germline loops: CDR1 MNHEY, CDR2 SMNVEV (reference sequence). CDR3 length equals 15 residues. CDR3 nucleotides: TGTGCCAGCAGTTTTTTGGGGACTAGATGGCATGAGCAGTTCTTC. Translation gives CASSFLGTRWHEQFF.

This chain uses TRBV19 with TRBJ2-5, with D possibly matching TRBD1 (6 bases). Germline V gene sequence: CDR1 LNHDA, CDR2 SQIVND (reference sequence). This CDR3 has 13 residues. V lost 4 bases and J 0 bases, leaving 6 bases between the germline ends. This CDR3 reads CASSRGHQETQYF. In DNA, the CDR3 is TGTGCCAGTAGTAGGGGGCACCAAGAGACCCAGTACTTC.

The chain links TRBV6-2 or TRBV6-3 to TRBJ2-7, with D hard to call. The CDR3 spans 14 residues. Germline V gives CDR1 MNHEY, CDR2 SVGEGT. Deletions cut 4 bases from V and 5 bases from J, with 15 bases between. DNA of the CDR3: TGTGCCAGCAGTTTCCGCACCCCGCAAGACGAGCAGTACTTC. This translates into CASSFRTPQDEQYF.

The chain recombines TRBV5-4 with TRBJ2-7; 7 nucleotides line up with TRBD2. V shed 0 bases, J shed 0 bases, and the junction held 6 bases outside the gene matches. The CDR3 is made up of 16 amino acids. Looked up from germline, CDR1 is SGHNT and CDR2 is YYREEE (reference sequence). CDR3 coding DNA: TGTGCCAGCAGCTTGGGACCGCGGGGGACCTCCTACGAGCAGTACTTC. This encodes CASSLGPRGTSYEQYF.

The rearrangement links TRBV6-5 to TRBJ1-6; 7 bases fit TRBD1. The CDR3 consists of 15 residues. Germline-derived CDR1 and CDR2 are MNHEY and SVGAGI. The junction had 8 bases not matched to a gene; V was cut back by 5 bases and J by 7 bases. CDR3: CASSTDRSTNSPLHF. The CDR3 region has the DNA TGTGCCAGCAGTACGGACAGGTCCACCAATTCACCCCTCCACTTT.

Here the CDR3 DNA reads TGTGCCAGCAGCTCTCTAGGGACAGTCAGCAATCAGCCCCAGCATTTT. Its protein is CASSSLGTVSNQPQHF. The chain uses TRBV7-2 and TRBJ1-5; TRBD1 aligns across 7 bases. After removal of 4 bases from V and 1 base from J, the junction contained 7 bases not matched to a gene. The CDR3 contains 16 residues. Germline CDR1 reads SGHTA; CDR2 reads FQGNSA.

The chain employs TRBV28 and TRBJ2-1, with 12 bases fitting TRBD2. Germline values: CDR1 MDHEN, CDR2 SYDVKM. The V gene end was trimmed by 5 bases and the J gene end by 6 bases; junction bases not matched to a gene: 11. The CDR3 runs 17 residues. The chain's CDR3 is CASSPRTSGAVVNEQFF. Written as DNA, the CDR3 is TGTGCCAGCAGTCCCCGGACTAGCGGGGCGGTGGTCAATGAGCAGTTCTTC.

The rearrangement links TRBV2 to TRBJ2-2; TRBD1 aligns across 9 bases. CDR1 and CDR2 from the germline V gene are SNHLY and FYNNEI. This CDR3 spans 14 amino acids. V shed 10 bases and J 6 bases; nucleotides not matched to a gene: 9. The CDR3: CAISGTGPPGELFF. The CDR3 region has the DNA TGTGCCATATCCGGGACAGGGCCTCCCGGGGAGCTGTTTTTT.

DNA of the CDR3: TGTGCCAGCAGGGGGACTTATTTCGAGCAGTACTTC. Translating gives CASRGTYFEQYF. The V call is TRBV6-6, the J call TRBJ2-7; D is possibly TRBD2 (6 bases). In germline, CDR1 is MNHNY, CDR2 SVGAGI (reference sequence). The CDR3 is 12 residues long. V was clipped by 6 bases and J by 6 bases, with 12 bases between them.

This clone came up once. The genes are TRBV19 and TRBJ1-4, with D perhaps matching TRBD1 (5 bases). The CDR3 totals 15 residues. The germline V gene encodes CDR1 LNHDA and CDR2 SQIVND (reference sequence). V was clipped by 5 bases and J by 7 bases, with 17 bases between them. The CDR3 region has the DNA TGTGCCAGTAGTGTTCGGGCCTTGGGGGGTGAAAAACTGTTTTTT. Translation gives CASSVRALGGEKLFF.

The V gene is TRBV28, the J gene TRBJ2-1; maybe TRBD2 (5 bases). The germline gives CDR1 MDHEN, CDR2 SYDVKM. The CDR3 consists of 17 residues. The V gene lost 6 bases and the J gene lost 0 bases, with 18 bases spanning the gap. CDR3 sequence (DNA): TGTGCCAGCAGCCTACAGCGTGGCGGAGGCTCCTACAATGAGCAGTTCTTC. Amino acid sequence: CASSLQRGGGSYNEQFF.

The chain uses TRBV25-1 and TRBJ1-1; 7 positions match TRBD1. Germline loops: CDR1 MGHDK, CDR2 SYGVNS. There are 14 residues in the CDR3. V lost 6 bases to trimming and J lost 1 base; unmatched junction nucleotides: 5. This chain's CDR3 is CASRNRGPNTEAFF. As DNA, the CDR3 is TGTGCCAGCAGAAACAGGGGACCGAACACTGAAGCTTTCTTT. Filled out from reference TRBV25-1 and TRBJ1-1, the complete variable domain reads EADIYQTPRYLVIGTGKKITLECSQTMGHDKMYWYQQDPGMELHLIHYSYGVNSTEKGDLSSESTVSRIRTEHFPLTLESARPSHTSQYLCASRNRGPNTEAFFGQGTRLTVV.